This TCR beta chain was captured by sequencing in a study of shared clonotypes between healthy human individuals. Turning to the study itself: CD4 naive cells filled three plates per donor, CD4 memory three, CD8 naive two and CD8 memory one.

Per germline, CDR1 MNHNY and CDR2 SVGAGI (reference sequence). Trimming took 0 bases from V and 0 from J, leaving 8 bases between them. The CDR3 has 15 residues. With regard to this clone: No antigen is known for it.

The method was immunoSEQ multiplex PCR; TCRdb's version includes in-frame clones alone and lacks a portion of them. The sample contains around 700,000 clones, around 67% of which appear only once. Researchers partitioned CD4+ cells into CD45RA+ naive and CD45RA-negative memory subsets. Points from the study as a whole: The sharing of 4% to 5.5% of naive CD4 clonotypes was seen across several donors. Across subsets, estimated richness was generally greater for naive than for memory populations.

The source is a woman in her twenties or thirties in good health. The chain links TRBV6-6 to TRBJ1-1; no firm D call. The sample was memory CD4+ T cells sorted from blood. As for subset: CD45RA-negative fraction. CDR3 region: CASSYSSNLNTEAFF. The CDR3 bases are TGTGCCAGCAGTTACTCCTCCAATTTGAACACTGAAGCTTTCTTT.